This T cell receptor (beta chain) originates from a study of blood T cells in healthy people across ages. Caucasian individuals from Russia who were healthy and aged roughly 6 to 95 acted as donors. Drawing of peripheral blood yielded 8.5 to 10 milliliters from each donor. The CDR3 sequence is 16 residues long. Germline V lookup: CDR1 SEHNR, CDR2 FQNEAQ (reference sequence). V trimming: 5 bases; J trimming: 0 bases; junction bases outside the gene matches: 4. Study-wide results and caveats: More naive CD4+ cells and higher diversity were found in long-lived than in aged donors.

This clonotype has more than one count but fewer than ten. Antigen: not known. A second PCR of roughly 6 to 12 cycles used a sample-barcoded 5' primer and a J-beta primer mix. Every sample returned 2.5 million or more CDR3-containing paired-end reads. MiXCR was run by TCRdb on the 5' RACE reads, yielding one entry per CDR3 protein. The sample gives 550,000 to 650,000 distinct CDR3 sequences, about a quarter of which show up once; approximately 3.7% is in the top ten. The same sample was also used in a study of T cells of mothers and their children.

The sample comprised blood. The receptor was isolated from a boy younger than 10 in good health. The rearrangement uses TRBV7-9 and TRBJ2-6; TRBD1 matches at 7 bases. The CDR3 DNA is TGTGCCAGCAGCACCGGACAGGACTCTGGGGCCAACGTCCTGACTTTC. This codes for CASSTGQDSGANVLTF.